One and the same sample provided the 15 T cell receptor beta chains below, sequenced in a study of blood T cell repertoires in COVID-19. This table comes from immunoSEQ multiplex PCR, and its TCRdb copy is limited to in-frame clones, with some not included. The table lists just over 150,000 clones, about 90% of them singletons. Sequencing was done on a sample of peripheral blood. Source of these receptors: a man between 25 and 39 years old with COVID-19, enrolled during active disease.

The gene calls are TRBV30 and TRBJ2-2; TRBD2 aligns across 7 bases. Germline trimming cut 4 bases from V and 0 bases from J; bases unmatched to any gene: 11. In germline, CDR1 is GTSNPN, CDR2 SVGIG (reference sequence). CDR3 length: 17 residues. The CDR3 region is CAWTPFRGGANTGELFF. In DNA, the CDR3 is TGTGCCTGGACCCCTTTTCGGGGAGGGGCGAACACCGGGGAGCTGTTTTTT.

CDR3: CASSPGGNTEAFF. Written as DNA, the CDR3 is TGTGCCAGTAGTCCGGGGGGGAACACTGAAGCTTTCTTT. The chain recombines TRBV19 with TRBJ1-1, with D tentatively TRBD1 (5 bases). This CDR3 has 13 amino acids. Germline V lookup: CDR1 LNHDA, CDR2 SQIVND (reference sequence). V was trimmed by 5 bases and J by 1 base, leaving 8 bases between them.

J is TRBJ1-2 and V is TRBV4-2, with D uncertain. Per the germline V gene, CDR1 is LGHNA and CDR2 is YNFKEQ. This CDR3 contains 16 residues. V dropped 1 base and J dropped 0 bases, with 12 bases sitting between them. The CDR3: CASSQASREANYGYTF. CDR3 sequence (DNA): TGTGCCAGCAGCCAAGCTTCCCGGGAGGCTAACTATGGCTACACCTTC.

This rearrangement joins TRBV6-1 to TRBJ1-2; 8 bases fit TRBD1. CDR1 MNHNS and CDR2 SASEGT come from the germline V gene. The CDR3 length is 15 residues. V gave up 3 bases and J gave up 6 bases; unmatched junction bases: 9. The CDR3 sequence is CASSDPRGRLHGYTF. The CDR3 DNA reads TGTGCCAGCAGTGACCCCAGGGGGCGCTTACATGGCTACACCTTC.

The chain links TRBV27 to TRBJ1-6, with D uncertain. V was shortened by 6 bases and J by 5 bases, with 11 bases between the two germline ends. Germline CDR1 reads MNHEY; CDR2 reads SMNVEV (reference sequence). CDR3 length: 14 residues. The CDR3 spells CASRPGTNNSPLHF. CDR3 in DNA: TGTGCCAGCAGACCAGGAACCAATAATTCACCCCTCCACTTT.

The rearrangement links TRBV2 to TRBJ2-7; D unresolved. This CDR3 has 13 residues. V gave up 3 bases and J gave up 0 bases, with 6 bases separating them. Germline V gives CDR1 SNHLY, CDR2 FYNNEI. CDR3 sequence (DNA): TGTGCCAGCAGTGACGGTGTCTCCTACGAGCAGTACTTC. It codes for CASSDGVSYEQYF.

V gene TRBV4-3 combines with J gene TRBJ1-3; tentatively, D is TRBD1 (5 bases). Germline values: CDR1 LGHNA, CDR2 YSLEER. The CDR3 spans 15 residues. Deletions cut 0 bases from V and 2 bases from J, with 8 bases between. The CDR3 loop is CASSQDSGTGNTIYF. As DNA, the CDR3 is TGCGCCAGCAGCCAAGATTCAGGGACTGGAAACACCATATATTTT.

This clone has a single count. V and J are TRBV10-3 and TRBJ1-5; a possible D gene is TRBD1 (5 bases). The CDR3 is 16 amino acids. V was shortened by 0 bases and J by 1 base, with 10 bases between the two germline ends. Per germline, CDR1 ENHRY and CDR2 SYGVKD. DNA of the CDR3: TGTGCCATCAGTGAGTCTCCCGGGGGAAGCAATCAGCCCCAGCATTTT. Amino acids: CAISESPGGSNQPQHF.

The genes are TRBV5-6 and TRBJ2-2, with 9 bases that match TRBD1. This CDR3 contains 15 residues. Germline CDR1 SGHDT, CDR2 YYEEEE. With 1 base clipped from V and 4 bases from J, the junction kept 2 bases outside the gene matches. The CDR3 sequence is CASSLTGGGTGELFF. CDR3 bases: TGTGCCAGCAGCTTGACAGGGGGCGGCACCGGGGAGCTGTTTTTT.

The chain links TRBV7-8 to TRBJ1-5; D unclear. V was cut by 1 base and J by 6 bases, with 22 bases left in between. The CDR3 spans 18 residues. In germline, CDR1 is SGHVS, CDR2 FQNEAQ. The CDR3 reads CASSLVGGAGSVGQPQHF. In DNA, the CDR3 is TGTGCCAGCAGCTTAGTGGGCGGTGCGGGTTCTGTGGGTCAGCCCCAGCATTTT.

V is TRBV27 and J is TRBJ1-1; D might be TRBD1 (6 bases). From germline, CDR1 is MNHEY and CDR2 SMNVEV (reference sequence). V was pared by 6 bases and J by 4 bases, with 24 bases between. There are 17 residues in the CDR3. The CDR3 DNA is TGTGCCAGCAGCTCAGCTCCAGGGGTAAGAAGGGGCACTGAAGCTTTCTTT. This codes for CASSSAPGVRRGTEAFF.

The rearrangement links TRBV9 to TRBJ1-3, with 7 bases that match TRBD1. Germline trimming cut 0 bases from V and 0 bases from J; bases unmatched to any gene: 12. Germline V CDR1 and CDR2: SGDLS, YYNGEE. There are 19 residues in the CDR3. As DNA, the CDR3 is TGTGCCAGCAGCGTAGCCCCGATAGGGGGCCACTACTCTGGAAACACCATATATTTT. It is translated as CASSVAPIGGHYSGNTIYF.

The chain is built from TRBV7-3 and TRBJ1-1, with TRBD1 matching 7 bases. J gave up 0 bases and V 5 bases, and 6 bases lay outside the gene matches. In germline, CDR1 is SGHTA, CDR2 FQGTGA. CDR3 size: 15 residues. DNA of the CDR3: TGTGCCAGCAGCGCGGGACAGTCAATGAACACTGAAGCTTTCTTT. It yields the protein CASSAGQSMNTEAFF.

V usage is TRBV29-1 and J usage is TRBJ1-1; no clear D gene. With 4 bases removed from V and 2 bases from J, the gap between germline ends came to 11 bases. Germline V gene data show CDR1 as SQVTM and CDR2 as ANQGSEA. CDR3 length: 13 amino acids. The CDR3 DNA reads TGCAGCGTTGTACCGGTGGTAAACACTGAAGCTTTCTTT. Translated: CSVVPVVNTEAFF.

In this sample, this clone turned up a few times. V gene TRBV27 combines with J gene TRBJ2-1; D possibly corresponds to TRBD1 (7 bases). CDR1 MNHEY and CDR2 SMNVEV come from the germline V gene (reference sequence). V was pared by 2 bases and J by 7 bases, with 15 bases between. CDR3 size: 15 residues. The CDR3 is CASSLGGTVDNEQFF. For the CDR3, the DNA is TGTGCCAGCAGTTTAGGGGGGACAGTTGATAATGAGCAGTTCTTC.